One and the same sample provided the 13 T cell receptor beta chains below, sequenced in a study of CXCR4 blockade with PD-1 therapy in pancreatic cancer. Repertoires were generated with immunoSEQ multiplex PCR, while TCRdb's copy carries only in-frame clones and drops some. The top ten hold 5.5% to 8% of the sample, which has just over 8,000 clones, about 60% seen once. The sequencing sample was made of tumor tissue. These receptors were obtained from a human donor with pancreatic ductal adenocarcinoma.

The V call is TRBV11-3, the J call TRBJ1-4; D gene uncertain. The germline CDR1 and CDR2 sequences are SGHNT and YENEEA. The CDR3 consists of 15 residues. V lost 5 bases to trimming and J lost 8 bases, with 18 bases between them. The CDR3 sequence: CASSPSADMGEKLFF. CDR3 sequence (DNA): TGTGCCAGCAGCCCCTCTGCCGATATGGGGGAAAAACTGTTTTTT.

This clone was counted a few times. This chain connects TRBV6-8 to TRBJ1-1; maybe TRBD1 (5 bases). Deletions cut 5 bases from V and 1 base from J, with 14 bases between. This CDR3 region has 15 residues. Germline V gene lookup returns CDR1 MNHGY and CDR2 SAAAGT. CDR3 in amino acids: CASSRGAVQNTEAFF. The DNA for the CDR3 is TGTGCCAGCAGTCGAGGGGCAGTACAGAACACTGAAGCTTTCTTT.

The V gene is TRBV28, the J gene TRBJ2-7; D might be TRBD1 (7 bases). The CDR3 has 15 amino acids. The germline V gene has CDR1 MDHEN and CDR2 SYDVKM. With 6 bases removed from V and 2 bases from J, the gap between germline ends came to 17 bases. The CDR3 DNA is TGTGCCAGCAGCACCCCCAGGGGGGTTGCCTACGAGCAGTACTTC. Protein sequence: CASSTPRGVAYEQYF.

CDR3 sequence (DNA): TGTGCCAGCAGCCAATCAGGGGGCGTATATGTAGCTTTCTTT. Its protein is CASSQSGGVYVAFF. The chain uses TRBV28 and TRBJ1-1; 8 nucleotides agree with TRBD1. CDR1 MDHEN and CDR2 SYDVKM come from the germline V gene. This CDR3 has 14 residues. With 6 bases clipped from V and 10 bases from J, the junction kept 13 bases outside the gene matches. Using reference TRBV28 and TRBJ1-1 for the parts outside the CDR3, the full variable domain is DVKVTQSSRYLVKRTGEKVFLECVQDMDHENMFWYRQDPGLGLRLIYFSYDVKMKEKGDIPEGYSVSREKKERFSLILESASTNQTSMYLCASSQSGGVYVAFFGQGTRLTVV.

This clone was seen only a few times. The gene calls are TRBV30 and TRBJ2-7; 10 positions agree with TRBD1. CDR3 size: 14 residues. Per germline, CDR1 GTSNPN and CDR2 SVGIG (reference sequence). V shed 3 bases and J 3 bases; nucleotides not matched to a gene: 5. This chain's CDR3 is CAWSRDRGFYEQYF. CDR3 nucleotides: TGTGCCTGGAGCCGGGACAGGGGATTCTACGAGCAGTACTTC. The whole variable domain, remainder taken from reference TRBV30 and TRBJ2-7, is SQTIHQWPATLVQPVGSPLSLECTVEGTSNPNLYWYRQAAGRGLQLLFYSVGIGQISSEVPQNLSASRPQDRQFILSSKKLLLSDSGFYLCAWSRDRGFYEQYFGPGTRLTVT.

This chain connects TRBV28 to TRBJ1-5, with D uncertain. V lost 3 bases to trimming and J lost 0 bases, with 9 bases between them. This CDR3 region has 15 residues. Germline loops: CDR1 MDHEN, CDR2 SYDVKM. The CDR3 DNA reads as TGTGCCAGCAGTTTCGGAGGTTATAGCAATCAGCCCCAGCATTTT. Its translation is CASSFGGYSNQPQHF.

This clone was recorded a few times. The V call is TRBV28, the J call TRBJ2-7, with TRBD1 matching 10 bases. After removal of 4 bases from V and 4 bases from J, the junction contained 10 bases not matched to a gene. Per the germline V gene, CDR1 is MDHEN and CDR2 is SYDVKM. The CDR3 length is 16 residues. CDR3 nucleotides: TGTGCCAGCAGTTCCCTACCCGGGACAGGGGCGTACGAGCAGTACTTC. Protein sequence: CASSSLPGTGAYEQYF.

This chain connects TRBV28 to TRBJ1-2, with D possibly being TRBD1 (6 bases). Trimming pared 10 bases from V and 0 bases from J, leaving 12 bases between. The germline V gene encodes CDR1 MDHEN and CDR2 SYDVKM. The CDR3 runs 13 residues. CDR3 coding DNA: TGTGCCACCCAGACAGGATCTAACTATGGCTACACCTTC. Translated: CATQTGSNYGYTF.

This sequence joins TRBV10-3 and TRBJ1-3, with D possibly being TRBD1 (5 bases). Germline V gene sequence: CDR1 ENHRY, CDR2 SYGVKD. Trimming shortened V by 0 bases and J by 0 bases, and 12 bases separated the two germline ends. This CDR3 contains 17 residues. The CDR3 nucleotides are TGTGCCATCAGTGAGTCGAGGGGCACTAGCTCTGGAAACACCATATATTTT. Its translation is CAISESRGTSSGNTIYF.

The chain is built from TRBV5-1 and TRBJ2-2; D is possibly TRBD1 (6 bases). There are 14 residues in the CDR3. Trimming took off 1 base at V and 5 bases at J, with 9 bases between the two ends. Per germline, CDR1 SGHRS and CDR2 YFSETQ. The CDR3 coding sequence is TGCGCCAGCAGCTTGCCAGGGGATACCGGGGAGCTGTTTTTT. Encoded protein: CASSLPGDTGELFF.

There are a few counts of this clone. This chain joins TRBV7-6 and TRBJ1-1, with 8 positions matching TRBD1. CDR3 size: 16 residues. V gave up 5 bases and J gave up 0 bases; unmatched junction bases: 8. Germline-derived CDR1 and CDR2 are SGHVS and FNYEAQ. The CDR3 DNA sequence: TGTGCCAGCAGCCCGGGACAGGTGGTTATGAACACTGAAGCTTTCTTT. Protein: CASSPGQVVMNTEAFF. Based on the CDR3 plus reference TRBV7-6 and TRBJ1-1, the full variable domain is GAGVSQSPRYKVTKRGQDVALRCDPISGHVSLYWYRQALGQGPEFLTYFNYEAQQDKSGLPNDRFSAERPEGSISTLTIQRTEQRDSAMYRCASSPGQVVMNTEAFFGQGTRLTVV.

Comments on this clone: Sequence at one end of the junction differs from germline and may be a read error. The chain links TRBV23-1 to TRBJ2-3; D remains unclear. TRBV23-1 is filed as an ORF, its function uncertain. The CDR3 totals 13 residues. DNA for the CDR3: TGCGCCAGCAGCCAATCACTCCTAGATACGCAGTATTTT. This gives the protein CASSQSLLDTQYF.

The rearrangement joins TRBV23-1 to TRBJ1-1, with 7 nucleotides matching TRBD1. TRBV23-1 has ORF status, its function being uncertain. This CDR3 comprises 15 residues. V lost 3 bases and J lost 11; bases outside the gene matches: 15. DNA of the CDR3: TGCGCCAGCAGTCACCCTAAAAGGAGAGGACAGGCGGCTTTCTTT. This sequence encodes CASSHPKRRGQAAFF.